This T cell receptor (beta chain) was recorded in a study of cytomegalovirus exposure and HLA in healthy donors. About this clone: No antigen is known for it.

The PCR used 60 Vbeta and 13 Jbeta primers. The assay was immunoSEQ multiplex PCR, and TCRdb's table has in-frame clones only and misses some. Of some 180,000 clones in the sample, around 77% are singletons; the top ten hold approximately 2%. Study-wide findings and caveats: Researchers reported in a later analysis that a missense DCLRE1C variant was tied to TCR beta V- and J-gene trimming.

Germline CDR1 SGHAT, CDR2 FQNNGV. Trimming cost V 1 base and J 11 bases; bases outside gene matches: 8. This CDR3 spans 14 amino acids. The receptor was derived from a man in his thirties or forties in good health and CMV-seronegative. The V call is TRBV11-2, the J call TRBJ2-7; 10 bases line up with TRBD2. Sequencing was done on a sample of PBMCs. The CDR3 loop is CASSLGTSGGGEYF. For the CDR3, the DNA is TGTGCCAGCAGCTTAGGGACTAGCGGTGGGGGCGAGTACTTC. Full variable domain (missing parts from reference TRBV11-2 and TRBJ2-7): EAGVAQSPRYKIIEKRQSVAFWCNPISGHATLYWYQQILGQGPKLLIQFQNNGVVDDSQLPKDRFSAERLKGVDSTLKIQPAKLEDSAVYLCASSLGTSGGGEYFGPGTRLTVT.